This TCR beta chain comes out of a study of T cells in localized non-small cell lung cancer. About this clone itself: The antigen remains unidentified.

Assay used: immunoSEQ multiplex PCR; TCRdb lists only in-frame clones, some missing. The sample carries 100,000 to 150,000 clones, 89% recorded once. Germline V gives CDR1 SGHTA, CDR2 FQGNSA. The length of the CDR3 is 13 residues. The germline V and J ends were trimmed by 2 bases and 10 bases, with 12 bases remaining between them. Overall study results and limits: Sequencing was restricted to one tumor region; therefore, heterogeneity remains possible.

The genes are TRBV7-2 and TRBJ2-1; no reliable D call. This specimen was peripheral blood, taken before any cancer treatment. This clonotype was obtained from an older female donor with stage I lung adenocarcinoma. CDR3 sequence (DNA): TGTGCCAGCAGCTTAAGGCGAGCGAACGAGCAGTTCTTC. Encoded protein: CASSLRRANEQFF.